The present T cell receptor (beta chain) was sequenced within a study of T cell changes during pregnancy in multiple sclerosis. This clone came up once. V gave up 2 bases and J gave up 0 bases, with 16 bases separating them. Germline V gene data show CDR1 as LGHNA and CDR2 as YNFKEQ. The CDR3 contains 17 residues. Sequenced by immunoSEQ multiplex PCR; TCRdb stores in-frame clones only, minus some. The sample carries some 60,000 clones, just over 90% recorded once. This receptor was identified in a female donor with multiple sclerosis, enrolled in a pregnancy study. The sequencing here drew on CD4+ T cells from peripheral blood mononuclear cells, taken before pregnancy. This chain uses TRBV4-2 with TRBJ1-1; a possible D gene is TRBD1 (6 bases). This CDR3 reads CASSQRTIGDMNTEAFF. The DNA of the CDR3 is TGTGCCAGCAGCCAACGGACCATTGGGGACATGAACACTGAAGCTTTCTTT.